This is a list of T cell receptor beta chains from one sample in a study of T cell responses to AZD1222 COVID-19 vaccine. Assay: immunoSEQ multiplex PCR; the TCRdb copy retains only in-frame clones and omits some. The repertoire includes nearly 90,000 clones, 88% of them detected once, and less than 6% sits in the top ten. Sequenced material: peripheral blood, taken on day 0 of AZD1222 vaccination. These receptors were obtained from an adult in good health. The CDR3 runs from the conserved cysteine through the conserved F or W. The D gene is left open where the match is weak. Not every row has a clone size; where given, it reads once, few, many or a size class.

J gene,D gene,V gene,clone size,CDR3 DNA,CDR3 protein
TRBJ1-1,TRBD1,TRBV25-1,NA,TGTGCCAGCAGTGAATGGGAGACAGGGGGTATCACTGAAGCTTTCTTT,CASSEWETGGITEAFF
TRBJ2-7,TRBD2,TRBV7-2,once,TGTGCCAGCAGCTTAGGGGGACTAGCGGGAGGGTACGAGCAGTACTTC,CASSLGGLAGGYEQYF
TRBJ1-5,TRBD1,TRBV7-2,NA,TGTGCCAGCAGCGGAGCCGACAGGGGGCATCAGCCCCAGCATTTT,CASSGADRGHQPQHF
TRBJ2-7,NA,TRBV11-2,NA,TGTGCCAGCAGCGCAGGCTACGAGCAGTACTTC,CASSAGYEQYF
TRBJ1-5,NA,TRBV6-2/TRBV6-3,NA,TGTGCCAGCAGTTCCCAGGTTAGCAATCAGCCCCAGCATTTT,CASSSQVSNQPQHF
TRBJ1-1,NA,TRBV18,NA,TGTGCCAGCTCACCAGGGAACACTGAAGCTTTCTTT,CASSPGNTEAFF
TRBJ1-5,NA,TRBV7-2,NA,TGTGCCAGCAGCTTAGCGGCTGGGAGGAGCAATCAGCCCCAGCATTTT,CASSLAAGRSNQPQHF
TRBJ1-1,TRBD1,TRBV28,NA,TGTGCCAGCAGTTTTCAAGGACAGGGAGGGACTGAAGCTTTCTTT,CASSFQGQGGTEAFF
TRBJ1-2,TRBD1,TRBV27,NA,TGTGCCAGCAGTCCTCTCATCAGGACAGGCGTCTATGGCTACACCTTC,CASSPLIRTGVYGYTF
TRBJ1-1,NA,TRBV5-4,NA,TGTGCCAGCAGCCTTCCCCCCGGGGGGGAAGCTTTCTTT,CASSLPPGGEAFF
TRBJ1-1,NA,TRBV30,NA,TGTGCCTGGAGTGTACAGCGTCAAGCTTTCTTT,CAWSVQRQAFF
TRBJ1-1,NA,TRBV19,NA,TGTGCCAGTAGTGTCCAGAACACTGAAGCTTTCTTT,CASSVQNTEAFF
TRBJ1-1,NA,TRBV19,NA,TGTGCCTGCGGGGGTTACACTGAAGCTTTCTTT,CACGGYTEAFF
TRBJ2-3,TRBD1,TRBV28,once,TGTGCCAGCAGTTTATTCCCCCCGGCAGGGGGCCACACAGATACGCAGTATTTT,CASSLFPPAGGHTDTQYF
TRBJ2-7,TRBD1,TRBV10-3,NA,TGTGCCATAGACAGGGGGGACAACGAGCAGTACTTC,CAIDRGDNEQYF
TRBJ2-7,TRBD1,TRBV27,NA,TGTGCCAGCACCCCAAGGACAGGGGGTGTCCATGAGCAGTACTTC,CASTPRTGGVHEQYF
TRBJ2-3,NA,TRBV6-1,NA,TGTGCCAGCAGTGAAAACCCTTGGGTGCCCGGCACAGATACGCAGTATTTT,CASSENPWVPGTDTQYF
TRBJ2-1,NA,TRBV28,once,TGTGCCAGCAGTTTAGAGGGGGTCAATGAGCAGTTCTTC,CASSLEGVNEQFF
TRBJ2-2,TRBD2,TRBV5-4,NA,TGTGCCAGCAGCCTTAGCGGGAGCTACACCGGGGAGCTGTTTTTT,CASSLSGSYTGELFF
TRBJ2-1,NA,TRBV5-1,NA,TGCGCCAGCAGCTTGGGTTCTAGGAATGAGCAGTTCTTC,CASSLGSRNEQFF
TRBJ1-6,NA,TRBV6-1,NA,TGTGCCAGCAGTGAAGGGTTTTCACCCCTCCACTTT,CASSEGFSPLHF
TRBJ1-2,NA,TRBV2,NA,TGTGCCAACCAGGCGGAAGGCGCGGGGTATGGCTACACCTTC,CANQAEGAGYGYTF
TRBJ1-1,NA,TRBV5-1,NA,TGCGCCAGCAGCTTGGTCTGGAACACTGAAGCTTTCTTT,CASSLVWNTEAFF
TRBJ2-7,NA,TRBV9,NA,TGTGCCAGCAGCCCGGAGGATTTTACCTACGAGCAGTACTTC,CASSPEDFTYEQYF
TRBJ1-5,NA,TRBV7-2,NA,TGTGCCAGCAGCTTTTGGGGGCTGGGCAATCAGCCCCAGCATTTT,CASSFWGLGNQPQHF
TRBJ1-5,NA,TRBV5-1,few,TGCGCCAGCAGCGGGGACGGGACCCAGCCCCAGCATTTT,CASSGDGTQPQHF
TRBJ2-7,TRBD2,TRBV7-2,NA,TGTGCCAGCAGCTCCCCTAGCGGGACCTCCTACGAGCAGTACTTC,CASSSPSGTSYEQYF
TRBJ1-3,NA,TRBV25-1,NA,TGTGCCAGCAGTGGAAACGGGATTGGAAACACCATATATTTT,CASSGNGIGNTIYF
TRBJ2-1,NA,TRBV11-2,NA,TGTGCCAGCAGCTCCAGTCCCGCAGAGGCGGGGGAGCAGTTCTTC,CASSSSPAEAGEQFF
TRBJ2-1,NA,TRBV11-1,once,TGTGCCAGCAGCTTGGGATCCCCAGCAAATGAGCAGTTCTTC,CASSLGSPANEQFF
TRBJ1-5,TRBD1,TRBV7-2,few,TGTGCCAGCAGCTACAGGGGAAATCAGCCCCAGCATTTT,CASSYRGNQPQHF
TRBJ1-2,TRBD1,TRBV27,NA,TGTGCCAGCAGTATACGGACAGGGGGCTTCTATGGCTACACCTTC,CASSIRTGGFYGYTF
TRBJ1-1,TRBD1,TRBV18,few,TGTGCCAGCTCACCGGGACAGCGGCTCATGAACACTGAAGCTTTCTTT,CASSPGQRLMNTEAFF
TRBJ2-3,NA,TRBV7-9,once,TGTGCCAGCAGCCGTAGAGGGGGAGTTAGCACAGATACGCAGTATTTT,CASSRRGGVSTDTQYF
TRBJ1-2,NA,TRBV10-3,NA,TGTGCCATCAGTGGGACGGAAGCCTATGGCTACACCTTC,CAISGTEAYGYTF
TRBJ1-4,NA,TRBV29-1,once,TGCAGCGTTGAGGTACAGTCGGGAGAAAAACTGTTTTTT,CSVEVQSGEKLFF
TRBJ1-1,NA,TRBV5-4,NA,TGTGCCAGCAGCTTTAGCGGGCCTAACACTGAAGCTTTCTTT,CASSFSGPNTEAFF
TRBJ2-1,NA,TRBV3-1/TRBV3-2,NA,TGTGCCAGCAGCCAATTGCACTTAGCGGTTTACAATGAGCAGTTCTTC,CASSQLHLAVYNEQFF
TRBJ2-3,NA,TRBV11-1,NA,TGTGCCAGCAGCTTAAGCCGGGGTGGCACAGATACGCAGTATTTT,CASSLSRGGTDTQYF
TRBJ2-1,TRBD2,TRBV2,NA,TGTGCCAGCAAGAGGACTAGCGGCCCAATTAGCTCCTACAATGAGCAGTTCTTC,CASKRTSGPISSYNEQFF
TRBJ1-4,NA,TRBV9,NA,TGTGCCAGCAGCGTAGGGTTAAGGGGGAGGAGAACTAATGAAAAACTGTTTTTT,CASSVGLRGRRTNEKLFF
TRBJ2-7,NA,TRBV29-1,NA,TGCAGCGTTGAACGGGGGAACGAGCAGTACTTC,CSVERGNEQYF
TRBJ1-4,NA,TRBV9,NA,TGTGCCAGCAGCGTAGGGCTAGCGTCTAATAATGAAAAACTGTTTTTT,CASSVGLASNNEKLFF
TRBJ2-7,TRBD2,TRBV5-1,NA,TGCGCCAGCAGCTACGGGACTAGCGGGAGCTACGAGCAGTACTTC,CASSYGTSGSYEQYF
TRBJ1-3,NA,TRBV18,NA,TGTGCCAGCTCACCAAACCCCAGATCGAACTCTGGAAACACCATATATTTT,CASSPNPRSNSGNTIYF
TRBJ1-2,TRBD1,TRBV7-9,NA,TGTGCCAGCAGGCAATGGACCGGGACAGGGCTTGGAGGCTACACCTTC,CASRQWTGTGLGGYTF
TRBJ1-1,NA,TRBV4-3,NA,TGCGCCAGCAGCCAAGGCATTGGCAGAAACACTGAAGCTTTCTTT,CASSQGIGRNTEAFF
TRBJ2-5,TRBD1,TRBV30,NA,TGTGCCTGGAGTGGATACAGGGGGGCAGAGACCCAGTACTTC,CAWSGYRGAETQYF
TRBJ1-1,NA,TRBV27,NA,TGTGCCAGCAGTTTCCGTTGGGGGGTTCGCACTGAAGCTTTCTTT,CASSFRWGVRTEAFF
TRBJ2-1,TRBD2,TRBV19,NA,TGTGCCAGTAGCCGGGGACTAGCGGGAGTGGGGTACAATGAGCAGTTCTTC,CASSRGLAGVGYNEQFF
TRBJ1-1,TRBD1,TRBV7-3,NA,TGTGCCAGCAGGCCCAAAGGGGGACAGGGCGGCACTGAAGCTTTCTTT,CASRPKGGQGGTEAFF
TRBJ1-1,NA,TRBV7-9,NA,TGTGCCAGCAGCGCAAGAGACACTGAAGCTTTCTTT,CASSARDTEAFF
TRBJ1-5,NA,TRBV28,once,TGTGCCAGCAGCCCCTGGGGGGGCGATGGTCAGCCCCAGCATTTT,CASSPWGGDGQPQHF
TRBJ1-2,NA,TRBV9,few,TGTGCCAGCAGCGCCCCCCGGGACATCGTCTTC,CASSAPRDIVF